This TCR beta chain was captured by sequencing in a study of identical twins. V lost 6 bases to trimming and J lost 0 bases, with 4 bases between them. Germline CDR1 KGHDR, CDR2 SFDVKD. This CDR3 is 13 amino acids long. In TCRdb, the 5' RACE reads were re-called with MiXCR into one record per CDR3 protein. The top ten clones hold less than 0.5% of a sample with around 530,000 distinct CDR3 sequences, roughly 15% of them seen once. This clonotype was seen more than once but under ten times. A further study also used this sample, focusing on yellow fever vaccine responses in identical twins.

The sample consisted of CD4+ T cells sorted from blood. The clonotype originates from a woman aged 18-29 years in good health. J is TRBJ2-2 and V is TRBV24-1; D remains ambiguous. In DNA, the CDR3 is TGTGCCACCAGTAAGCCGAACACCGGGGAGCTGTTTTTT. Translating it yields CATSKPNTGELFF.